Below are 19 T cell receptor beta chains sequenced from a single sample in a study of cytomegalovirus exposure and HLA in healthy donors. Assay: immunoSEQ multiplex PCR; the TCRdb copy retains only in-frame clones and omits some. Here the sample spans fewer than 200,000 clones, roughly 89% being singletons. The source material was PBMCs. All receptors derive from a woman younger than 35 in good health and CMV-seropositive.

The count of this clone is one. This chain connects TRBV28 to TRBJ2-5, with 9 positions matching TRBD1. From germline, CDR1 is MDHEN and CDR2 SYDVKM. The length of the CDR3 is 16 residues. The ends lost 1 base at V and 0 bases at J; junction bases unmatched: 3. Here the CDR3 DNA reads TGTGCCAGCAGTTTATTAGGGACAGGGTACCAAGAGACCCAGTACTTC. This codes for CASSLLGTGYQETQYF.

The chain couples TRBV12-5 to TRBJ1-5, with 8 nucleotides matching TRBD1. This CDR3 contains 13 residues. Per germline, CDR1 LGHNT and CDR2 FRNRAP. Losses at the gene ends were 5 bases for V and 5 bases for J; bases not matched to a gene: 2. For the CDR3, the DNA is TGTGCTAGTGGTGCACAGGGGGATCAGCCCCAGCATTTT. Protein product: CASGAQGDQPQHF.

The chain combines TRBV5-4 with TRBJ2-1, with D unclear. The CDR3 spans 14 residues. CDR1 and CDR2 (germline): SGHNT, YYREEE (reference sequence). V shed 2 bases and J shed 0 bases, with 6 bases lying between them. For the CDR3, the DNA is TGTGCCAGCAGCTTCTCCAGCTCCTACAATGAGCAGTTCTTC. It is translated as CASSFSSSYNEQFF.

This chain connects TRBV9 to TRBJ2-7; TRBD2 aligns across 7 bases. The CDR3 totals 14 residues. CDR1 SGDLS and CDR2 YYNGEE come from the germline V gene. V gave up 0 bases and J gave up 0 bases; unmatched junction bases: 0. In nucleotides, the CDR3 is TGTGCCAGCAGCGTAGGGGAGGGCTCCTACGAGCAGTACTTC. It encodes CASSVGEGSYEQYF.

This chain joins TRBV28 and TRBJ1-2, with 7 nucleotides matching TRBD1. Germline-derived CDR1 and CDR2 are MDHEN and SYDVKM. V was clipped by 6 bases and J by 6 bases; unmatched bases: 7. This CDR3 is built from 13 residues. The chain's CDR3 is CASRLMTGNGYTF. CDR3 nucleotides: TGTGCCAGCAGGCTCATGACAGGGAATGGCTACACCTTC.

The genes are TRBV20-1 and TRBJ1-2, with a tentative D call TRBD1 (5 bases). V shed 5 bases and J shed 7 bases, with 11 bases lying between them. The CDR3 has 11 residues. CDR1 is DFQATT and CDR2 is SNEGSKA in the germline V gene (reference sequence). Written as DNA, the CDR3 is TGCAGTGCTTGGGGGGTCGGTGGCTACACCTTC. Translation: CSAWGVGGYTF.

The rearrangement joins TRBV4-3 to TRBJ1-2; D gene uncertain. V shed 4 bases and J shed 5 bases, with 17 bases lying between them. The CDR3 spans 15 residues. The germline gives CDR1 LGHNA, CDR2 YSLEER. CDR3 protein: CASSPEALSGYGYTF. The CDR3 DNA is TGCGCCAGCAGCCCAGAAGCGTTATCGGGGTATGGCTACACCTTC.

This clone turned up a few times. The chain uses TRBV7-3 and TRBJ2-1; possible D gene TRBD2, 5 bases. V was cut by 5 bases and J by 7 bases, with 12 bases left in between. This CDR3 region has 13 residues. Germline V gives CDR1 SGHTA, CDR2 FQGTGA. The CDR3 sequence: CASSTEAWNEQFF. The CDR3 DNA reads as TGTGCCAGCAGCACGGAGGCTTGGAATGAGCAGTTCTTC.

The chain employs TRBV4-3 and TRBJ1-5; a weak D match, TRBD1 (5 bases). V was shortened by 8 bases and J by 9 bases, with 17 bases between the two germline ends. Germline-derived CDR1 and CDR2 are LGHNA and YSLEER. The CDR3 consists of 13 residues. CDR3 in amino acids: CASSIATDWPQHF. CDR3 coding DNA: TGCGCCAGCTCTATCGCGACAGACTGGCCCCAGCATTTT.

The chain carries TRBV19 and TRBJ2-2; 8 bases fit TRBD2. The CDR3 spans 15 residues. The trim removed 5 bases at V and 6 bases at J, leaving 8 bases unmatched. Germline V CDR1 and CDR2: LNHDA, SQIVND (reference sequence). DNA of the CDR3: TGTGCCAGTAGTGGGGCTAGCGGGCTTCCCGGGGAGCTGTTTTTT. Translated: CASSGASGLPGELFF.

J is TRBJ2-1 and V is TRBV27, with TRBD2 matching 9 bases. With 3 bases clipped from V and 7 bases from J, the junction kept 4 bases outside the gene matches. There are 14 residues in the CDR3. Germline CDR1 and CDR2: MNHEY and SMNVEV (reference sequence). The DNA for the CDR3 is TGTGCCAGCAGTTTTTCGGGACTAGCTAATGAGCAGTTCTTC. Residues: CASSFSGLANEQFF.

This clone has only one observation. The chain links TRBV11-2 to TRBJ2-7; TRBD1 might be the D (6 bases). The germline V gene has CDR1 SGHAT and CDR2 FQNNGV. The CDR3 consists of 16 residues. V dropped 4 bases and J dropped 3 bases, with 19 bases sitting between them. Here the CDR3 reads CASSSTGIWKSYEQYF. Here the CDR3 DNA reads TGTGCCAGCAGCTCCACAGGGATTTGGAAAAGCTACGAGCAGTACTTC.

J is TRBJ2-3 and V is TRBV19; TRBD2 matches at 13 bases. Germline V gene sequence: CDR1 LNHDA, CDR2 SQIVND (reference sequence). This CDR3 is built from 16 residues. With 6 bases clipped from V and 1 base from J, the junction kept 4 bases outside the gene matches. The CDR3 DNA is TGTGCCAGTAGGGGACTAGCGGGATTGGGCACAGATACGCAGTATTTT. Translating it yields CASRGLAGLGTDTQYF.

This chain links TRBV28 with TRBJ2-5; TRBD2 might be the D (6 bases). Trimming cost V 7 bases and J 5 bases, with 14 bases left between them. Germline lookup yields CDR1 MDHEN and CDR2 SYDVKM. This CDR3 has 13 residues. The DNA of the CDR3 is TGTGCCAGCACCCCCTCCGGAGGGGAGACCCAGTACTTC. This sequence encodes CASTPSGGETQYF.

The chain uses TRBV30 and TRBJ2-3; TRBD2 aligns across 8 bases. The trim removed 2 bases at V and 7 bases at J, leaving 5 bases unmatched. Per the germline V gene, CDR1 is GTSNPN and CDR2 is SVGIG (reference sequence). The CDR3 sequence is 13 residues long. The CDR3 region has the DNA TGTGCCTGGAGTAGCGGGAGCGCGAATACGCAGTATTTT. Encoded protein: CAWSSGSANTQYF.

The rearrangement joins TRBV6-6 to TRBJ1-2, with TRBD1 matching over 10 bases. This CDR3 contains 15 residues. V lost 6 bases, J lost 3 bases, and 7 bases stayed unmatched. The germline CDR1 and CDR2 sequences are MNHNY and SVGAGI (reference sequence). CDR3 nucleotide sequence: TGTGCCAGCAGCAGGGTTGGGACAGGGGACTATGGCTACACCTTC. Its protein is CASSRVGTGDYGYTF.

This CDR3 reads CASSPRRSTLGNEQFF. The CDR3 region has the DNA TGTGCCAGCAGCCCAAGACGGAGCACCTTAGGAAATGAGCAGTTCTTC. This chain connects TRBV7-3 to TRBJ2-1; D unclear. Germline lookup yields CDR1 SGHTA and CDR2 FQGTGA. V lost 5 bases, J lost 7 bases, and 21 bases lay in between. This CDR3 has 16 residues. The variable domain in full, with the rest retrieved from reference TRBV7-3 and TRBJ2-1, is GAGVSQTPSNKVTEKGKYVELRCDPISGHTALYWYRQSLGQGPEFLIYFQGTGAADDSGLPNDRFFAVRPEGSVSTLKIQRTERGDSAVYLCASSPRRSTLGNEQFFGPGTRLTVL.

The rearrangement uses TRBV18 and TRBJ2-3; a possible D gene is TRBD1 (6 bases). Germline-derived CDR1 and CDR2 are KGHSH and LQKENI. There are 20 residues in the CDR3. V shed 1 base and J shed 3 bases, with 26 bases lying between them. The CDR3 DNA reads TGTGCCAGCTCACCACGGTCCTTGACAGGAATGAGGGTCGGGACAGATACGCAGTATTTT. This gives the protein CASSPRSLTGMRVGTDTQYF.

This chain uses TRBV7-3 with TRBJ1-1; the D gene is possibly TRBD1 (5 bases). V lost 2 bases to trimming and J lost 2 bases, with 12 bases between them. The V gene's germline CDR1 is SGHTA and CDR2 FQGTGA. The CDR3 loop spans 15 amino acids. As DNA, the CDR3 is TGTGCCAGCAGCTTATTGCCGGGGGGAAACACTGAAGCTTTCTTT. Residues: CASSLLPGGNTEAFF.